This is a list of T cell receptor beta chains from one sample in a study of CD8 T cells in ankylosing spondylitis. MiXCR, run by TCRdb on the 5' RACE reads, gives a single entry per CDR3 protein. The table lists more than 150,000 distinct CDR3 sequences, around a tenth of them singletons. Sequences were obtained from blood, either unsorted or a sorted T cell fraction (not recorded which). Every receptor here comes from a male donor with ankylosing spondylitis or in good health (not recorded which). Both conserved end residues are part of each CDR3. Fields, in order: V gene, J gene, clone size, D gene, CDR3 DNA, CDR3 protein. The D gene is left open where the match is weak. The listing skips clone size in some rows; elsewhere it reads once, few, many or a size class.

v_call: TRBV20-1
j_call: TRBJ2-1
clone_size: many
d_call: TRBD2
cdr3_nt: TGCAGTGCTAGAGATCTGCGGGGGGCGGTTGGCAATGAGCAGTTCTTC
cdr3_aa: CSARDLRGAVGNEQFF

v_call: TRBV19
j_call: TRBJ1-1
clone_size: -
d_call: -
cdr3_nt: TGTGCCAGTCAGAGACCGATGAACACTGAAGCTTTCTTT
cdr3_aa: CASQRPMNTEAFF

v_call: TRBV10-3
j_call: TRBJ1-2
clone_size: many
d_call: -
cdr3_nt: TGTGCCATCAGTGAGTACAGCCTTAACTATGGCTACACCTTC
cdr3_aa: CAISEYSLNYGYTF

v_call: TRBV9
j_call: TRBJ2-1
clone_size: many
d_call: -
cdr3_nt: TGTGCCAGCAGGGACCCCGGTACCCCGGATGCCAATGAGCAGTTCTTC
cdr3_aa: CASRDPGTPDANEQFF

v_call: TRBV7-8
j_call: TRBJ2-7
clone_size: many
d_call: -
cdr3_nt: TGTGCCAGCAGCCTGTTAACAGGGCCTTCCTACGAGCAGTACTTC
cdr3_aa: CASSLLTGPSYEQYF

v_call: TRBV3-1
j_call: TRBJ2-2
clone_size: -
d_call: -
cdr3_nt: TGTGCCAGCGGGAAAGGCGCTGGTAACACCGGGGAGCTGTTTTTT
cdr3_aa: CASGKGAGNTGELFF

v_call: TRBV12-3/TRBV12-4
j_call: TRBJ1-2
clone_size: many
d_call: -
cdr3_nt: TGTGCCAGCAGTAGGACAGCTTATGGCTACACCTTC
cdr3_aa: CASSRTAYGYTF

v_call: TRBV20-1
j_call: TRBJ1-5
clone_size: many
d_call: -
cdr3_nt: TGCAGTGCGTCTTCGGGTTATAGCAATCAGCCCCAGCATTTT
cdr3_aa: CSASSGYSNQPQHF

v_call: TRBV7-6
j_call: TRBJ2-5
clone_size: many
d_call: -
cdr3_nt: TGTGCCAGCAGCTCATCTAGCGTCCAAGAGACCCAGTACTTC
cdr3_aa: CASSSSSVQETQYF

v_call: TRBV7-2
j_call: TRBJ2-1
clone_size: -
d_call: TRBD1
cdr3_nt: TGTGCCAGCAGTGAGAGGACAGGGGGTTACAATGAGCAGTTCTTC
cdr3_aa: CASSERTGGYNEQFF

v_call: TRBV11-2
j_call: TRBJ1-4
clone_size: many
d_call: -
cdr3_nt: TGTGCCAGCAGCCCTCCCCTCCCCGGTCAGCGGGGTGAAAAACTGTTTTTT
cdr3_aa: CASSPPLPGQRGEKLFF

v_call: TRBV7-6
j_call: TRBJ2-1
clone_size: -
d_call: -
cdr3_nt: TGTGCCAGCAGCCCAATGGGGTACAATGAGCAGTTCTTC
cdr3_aa: CASSPMGYNEQFF

v_call: TRBV10-1
j_call: TRBJ2-5
clone_size: many
d_call: -
cdr3_nt: TGCGCCAGCAGTGAGTCCCGGACTAAGCAGTACTTC
cdr3_aa: CASSESRTKQYF

v_call: TRBV20-1
j_call: TRBJ2-3
clone_size: many
d_call: TRBD2
cdr3_nt: TGCAGTGCTAGTGAACTAGCGGGTAGCACAGATACGCAGTATTTT
cdr3_aa: CSASELAGSTDTQYF

v_call: TRBV27
j_call: TRBJ2-1
clone_size: -
d_call: -
cdr3_nt: TGTGCCAGCAGTTTAAGTGGAACGGGAAATGTGCAGTTCTTC
cdr3_aa: CASSLSGTGNVQFF

v_call: TRBV7-2
j_call: TRBJ2-7
clone_size: -
d_call: TRBD2
cdr3_nt: TGTGCCAGCCACGTCCTCGGGGGGTTCTACGAGCAGTACTTC
cdr3_aa: CASHVLGGFYEQYF

v_call: TRBV2
j_call: TRBJ2-3
clone_size: many
d_call: -
cdr3_nt: TGTGCCAGCAGTGCGAAGGATACGCAGTATTTT
cdr3_aa: CASSAKDTQYF

v_call: TRBV7-6
j_call: TRBJ2-5
clone_size: -
d_call: -
cdr3_nt: TGTGCCAGCAGCTTTCGAAGCTCCAGTTTGAGGTTGGCCCAGTACTTC
cdr3_aa: CASSFRSSSLRLAQYF

v_call: TRBV7-6
j_call: TRBJ1-4
clone_size: -
d_call: -
cdr3_nt: TGTGCCAGCAGCTGGAGGGGGGAAAAACTGTTTTTT
cdr3_aa: CASSWRGEKLFF

v_call: TRBV6-1
j_call: TRBJ2-7
clone_size: many
d_call: TRBD2
cdr3_nt: TGTGCCACGGGGTCTGGGACTATGTCCGGGGAGTACTTC
cdr3_aa: CATGSGTMSGEYF

v_call: TRBV11-2
j_call: TRBJ2-3
clone_size: -
d_call: -
cdr3_nt: TGTGCCAGCAGCTTTCCCGACCCTAGCACAGATACGCAGTATTTT
cdr3_aa: CASSFPDPSTDTQYF

v_call: TRBV6-5
j_call: TRBJ1-5
clone_size: many
d_call: -
cdr3_nt: TGTGCCAGCAGTTACTACGGACTTAGCAATCAGCCCCAGCATTTT
cdr3_aa: CASSYYGLSNQPQHF

v_call: TRBV3-1
j_call: TRBJ2-3
clone_size: many
d_call: -
cdr3_nt: TGTGCCAGCAGCCAAGCGTCTTTTGTTGATACGCAGTATTTT
cdr3_aa: CASSQASFVDTQYF

v_call: TRBV25-1
j_call: TRBJ2-5
clone_size: few
d_call: TRBD2
cdr3_nt: TGTGCCAGCAGTGCCACGGGACTAGCGGGAGAGACCCAGTACTTC
cdr3_aa: CASSATGLAGETQYF

v_call: TRBV19
j_call: TRBJ1-2
clone_size: -
d_call: TRBD1
cdr3_nt: TGTGCCAGTAACGACAGGGATCATACCTATGGCTACACCTTC
cdr3_aa: CASNDRDHTYGYTF

v_call: TRBV5-1
j_call: TRBJ1-1
clone_size: -
d_call: TRBD1
cdr3_nt: TGCGCCAGCAGCTCCGGGACAGCCTATTCGAACACTGAAGCTTTCTTT
cdr3_aa: CASSSGTAYSNTEAFF

v_call: TRBV6-1
j_call: TRBJ2-2
clone_size: -
d_call: TRBD1
cdr3_nt: TGTGCCAGCAGTGAAGTTTTGGGACAGGGGAACACCGGGGAGCTGTTTTTT
cdr3_aa: CASSEVLGQGNTGELFF

v_call: TRBV10-2
j_call: TRBJ2-7
clone_size: -
d_call: -
cdr3_nt: TGCGCCAGCACGGGCGGGTTGGGCTACGAGCAGTACTTC
cdr3_aa: CASTGGLGYEQYF

v_call: TRBV19
j_call: TRBJ2-7
clone_size: -
d_call: TRBD2
cdr3_nt: TGTGCCAGTACCCCTTCTTGGACTAGCGGGACGAACTCTTTTCTAGACGAGCAGTACTTC
cdr3_aa: CASTPSWTSGTNSFLDEQYF

v_call: TRBV5-6
j_call: TRBJ1-5
clone_size: many
d_call: -
cdr3_nt: TGTGCCAGCAGCTCATCAAGGGGTTTTAGAGGAAAACAGCCCCAGCATTTT
cdr3_aa: CASSSSRGFRGKQPQHF

v_call: TRBV20-1
j_call: TRBJ2-7
clone_size: many
d_call: TRBD2
cdr3_nt: TGCAGTGCTATTCCCATGACTAGCGGGTCCTACGAGCAGTACTTC
cdr3_aa: CSAIPMTSGSYEQYF

v_call: TRBV20-1
j_call: TRBJ2-3
clone_size: -
d_call: TRBD1
cdr3_nt: TGCAGTGCTAGAAAAACTACAGGGGCCCCCGACGGTGATACGCAGTATTTT
cdr3_aa: CSARKTTGAPDGDTQYF

v_call: TRBV6-4
j_call: TRBJ2-7
clone_size: many
d_call: -
cdr3_nt: TGTGCCAGCAGTGATACCGTCCATTACGAGCAGTACTTC
cdr3_aa: CASSDTVHYEQYF

v_call: TRBV5-5
j_call: TRBJ1-1
clone_size: many
d_call: -
cdr3_nt: TGTGCCAGCAGCTTCGTGGATGAAGCTGAAGCTTTCTTT
cdr3_aa: CASSFVDEAEAFF

v_call: TRBV4-3
j_call: TRBJ2-3
clone_size: -
d_call: -
cdr3_nt: TGCGCCAGCAGCCAAGACTGGGAGACTACGCAGTATTTT
cdr3_aa: CASSQDWETTQYF